The T cell receptor beta chain under discussion was sequenced for a study of T cells in Graves' hyperthyroidism and ophthalmopathy (dated by TCRdb to between 2018 and 2020). About the full investigation: Peripheral blood was sampled at the time of initial diagnosis, prior to any treatment. To identify TCR V-J signatures that set the groups apart, the researchers used a discovery cohort of more than 95 patients, made up of 40 to 45 with Graves' ophthalmopathy and 55 to 65 with stable Graves' hyperthyroidism. An independent validation cohort of fewer than 20 hyperthyroidism patients and over 15 patients who later progressed to ophthalmopathy tested prospective prediction of ophthalmopathy. The 100 discovery patients were randomly split 7:3 into training and test sets. The study also compared thyroid tissue and blood T-cell repertoires from about six Graves' hyperthyroidism patients. Following sampling, methimazole starting at 30 mg daily was given to hyperthyroidism patients, and high-dose intravenous methylprednisolone was given to ophthalmopathy patients. TCR Vbeta CDR3 sequencing of approximately 140 peripheral blood samples (43 ophthalmopathy, 75 to 80 hyperthyroidism and approximately 17 progressor patients) is reported in the paper. Findings and caveats that apply to the study as a whole: Sample size was not statistically predetermined, and blinding of investigators to group allocation was not performed. In validation, progression to ophthalmopathy was predicted by the model with approximately 67% sensitivity and roughly 76% specificity, a median of about 6.8 months before onset. Most expanded thyroid clonotypes (frequency above 0.001) were also detected in blood, a finding suggesting that blood repertoires may reflect thyroid immune responses. Ophthalmopathy was separated from stable hyperthyroidism by a 13 V-J signature model, with 85% to 90% sensitivity and roughly 81% specificity obtained in cross-validation and 80%/75% obtained in testing.

The TCR beta CDR3 regions were amplified from RNA transcripts. For the first round of RT-PCR on the TCR CDR3, the HTBI primer set was used together with the Qiagen OneStep RT-PCR kit. The libraries were constructed in a second round of multiplex PCR and then size-selected and purified. Paired-end sequencing of the libraries was performed with 100 bp reads on an Illumina HiSeq2000. Regarding the original processing steps: SOAPnuke was used to process the raw data, throwing out any read that contained adapters or uncalled bases, had a mean Phred below 15, or lacked an exact constant-primer or identifier match. High-quality paired reads were merged with COPE v1.2.5, and unique nucleotide sequences were defined as clonotypes. MiTCR v1.1 was used to align clonotypes to the IMGT TRBV, TRBD and TRBJ reference segments. The analysis included only V-J combinations with a frequency above 0.0001, which together covered about 99% of the repertoires. The TCS score was defined as F50 (clonal expansion) divided by E x V (chaos), with BLOSUM62-based TCRdist calculated between CDR3 peptides within each V-J. Welch's t-statistics and random forest reduced fewer than 550 V-J features to about 13, which were used in a naive Bayes classifier (R e1071). TCRdb reprocessed the public reads (quality trimming at Q25 with fastp, clone calling with MiXCR) and kept in-frame beta chains. Duplicate CDR3 protein sequences are folded into a single record with the most common DNA and genes. TCRdb's processing, not the study's, gives the V and J calls here. This sample lists approximately 600,000 distinct CDR3 sequences; 14% were detected once. Of the sample, roughly 7% falls within the top ten clones.

Many counts were recorded for this clonotype. Its antigen has not been determined. There are no base qualities to consult, and no much larger clone falls within one base. Ophthalmopathy patients had moderately to severely active disease, with a Clinical Activity Score of 3 or more, a NOSPECS grade of 4 or more, and a disease duration of less than 3 months. Patients with uncontrolled infections, other autoimmune diseases, pregnancy or lactation were excluded. Diagnoses were based on clinical symptoms, serum thyroxine and TRAb, thyroid ultrasound and orbital computed tomography. Ficoll-Paque density gradient centrifugation was used to isolate PBMCs from around 10 ml of fresh peripheral blood. Total RNA was extracted with Trizol reagent, and quality was checked on an Agilent 2100 Bioanalyzer. Reading the germline V gene gives CDR1 MDHEN and CDR2 SYDVKM. The junction carries 9 bases between V and J, which are trimmed by 0 bases and 0 bases respectively. The CDR3 covers 16 residues, taking in both the cysteine and the phenylalanine. Left in the record is the CDR3 DNA by itself, 48 bases read in frame from the first base.

Sequencing was carried out using blood. The receptor comes from a woman aged 18-35 years with Graves' ophthalmopathy. The receptor chain draws on TRBV28 and TRBJ1-3; the D gene is possibly TRBD1, with 5 bases matching. In nucleotides, the sequence is TGTGCCAGCAGTTTATGGGGACCTTTCTCTGGAAACACCATATATTTT. Translated, it reads CASSLWGPFSGNTIYF.